Listed below are T cell receptor beta chains from one sample, sequenced in a study of blood T cell repertoires in COVID-19. The assay was immunoSEQ multiplex PCR, and TCRdb's table has in-frame clones only and misses some. Of approximately 300,000 clones in the sample, approximately 90% are singletons; the top ten hold 5.5% to 8%. The sample was peripheral blood. These receptors originate from a woman aged 50 to 60 with COVID-19, enrolled during active disease. CDR3s include the opening cysteine and the closing phenylalanine or tryptophan. The order of the fields is CDR3 DNA, CDR3 protein, clone size, J gene, V gene, D gene. A D gene is named only where the DNA matches it firmly. Clone size is given for some rows only: seen once, a few or many times, or a class if the clone is expanded.

CDR3nt: TGTGCCAGCAGCCCGCAGACAGGGGCTTTCTTT
CDR3aa: CASSPQTGAFF
abundance: .
j_gene: TRBJ1-1
v_gene: TRBV11-2
d_gene: TRBD1

CDR3nt: TGTGCCAGCTCACGTGACACCCCCCCGGGGGATGGCTACACCTTC
CDR3aa: CASSRDTPPGDGYTF
abundance: .
j_gene: TRBJ1-2
v_gene: TRBV18
d_gene: .

CDR3nt: TGTGCCAGCAACCTACCCCGGCGGGAGAAGGTGGGCGAGCAGTTCTTC
CDR3aa: CASNLPRREKVGEQFF
abundance: .
j_gene: TRBJ2-1
v_gene: TRBV27
d_gene: TRBD2

CDR3nt: TGCAGTGCTAGCGTGTCAGCTGAAGCTTTCTTT
CDR3aa: CSASVSAEAFF
abundance: .
j_gene: TRBJ1-1
v_gene: TRBV20-1
d_gene: .

CDR3nt: TGTGCCAGCAGCTTAGGGTCGGGGGAGAGTGAGCAGTTCTTC
CDR3aa: CASSLGSGESEQFF
abundance: .
j_gene: TRBJ2-1
v_gene: TRBV11-2
d_gene: .

CDR3nt: TGCGCCAGCAGCCCCGGACAGCTGAACACTGAAGCTTTCTTT
CDR3aa: CASSPGQLNTEAFF
abundance: .
j_gene: TRBJ1-1
v_gene: TRBV4-3
d_gene: .

CDR3nt: TGTGCCAGCAGCTTAGAGACGGGAATCCATGAGCAGTTCTTC
CDR3aa: CASSLETGIHEQFF
abundance: .
j_gene: TRBJ2-1
v_gene: TRBV7-2
d_gene: .

CDR3nt: TGTGCCAGCAGTGAAGGTTCCCGTTTTAGCGGGAGGGCCGGAGATACGCAGTATTTT
CDR3aa: CASSEGSRFSGRAGDTQYF
abundance: .
j_gene: TRBJ2-3
v_gene: TRBV6-1
d_gene: TRBD2

CDR3nt: TGTGCCAGCAGCCAAGTCTTGGATACGCAGTATTTT
CDR3aa: CASSQVLDTQYF
abundance: .
j_gene: TRBJ2-3
v_gene: TRBV3-1/TRBV3-2
d_gene: .

CDR3nt: TGTGCCAGCAGTTACGTCCTGCAGTCTGAAGCTTTCTTT
CDR3aa: CASSYVLQSEAFF
abundance: .
j_gene: TRBJ1-1
v_gene: TRBV6-2/TRBV6-3
d_gene: .

CDR3nt: TGTGCCAGCAGTTCGCCCCCCGGGACAGGGAACTATGGCTACACCTTC
CDR3aa: CASSSPPGTGNYGYTF
abundance: .
j_gene: TRBJ1-2
v_gene: TRBV2
d_gene: TRBD1

CDR3nt: TGTGCCAGCAGTGATGAACTAGCGGCAGCTGGTGAGCAGTTCTTC
CDR3aa: CASSDELAAAGEQFF
abundance: .
j_gene: TRBJ2-1
v_gene: TRBV6-1
d_gene: TRBD2

CDR3nt: TGTGCCAGCAGCGGCCCTTTAGGGGACAGCTCCTACGAGCAGTACTTC
CDR3aa: CASSGPLGDSSYEQYF
abundance: .
j_gene: TRBJ2-7
v_gene: TRBV21-1
d_gene: .

CDR3nt: TGTGCCAGTAGTTGGGACAGGGGTTACAATCAGCCCCAGCATTTT
CDR3aa: CASSWDRGYNQPQHF
abundance: .
j_gene: TRBJ1-5
v_gene: TRBV19
d_gene: TRBD1

CDR3nt: TGTGCCAGCAGTGAGAGACAGAGAACTAACTATGGCTACACCTTC
CDR3aa: CASSERQRTNYGYTF
abundance: .
j_gene: TRBJ1-2
v_gene: TRBV6-1
d_gene: .

CDR3nt: TGTGCCAGCAGCACCGGGGGAGGGTTAGAGTCACCCCTCCACTTT
CDR3aa: CASSTGGGLESPLHF
abundance: once
j_gene: TRBJ1-6
v_gene: TRBV27
d_gene: .

CDR3nt: TGTGCCAGCAGCCAAGATAGAAGTGGGGGGGTGGGCACTGAAGCTTTCTTT
CDR3aa: CASSQDRSGGVGTEAFF
abundance: .
j_gene: TRBJ1-1
v_gene: TRBV4-2
d_gene: .

CDR3nt: TGTGCCAGCAGCTTGGCCGCGGGGAGCACAGATACGCAGTATTTT
CDR3aa: CASSLAAGSTDTQYF
abundance: .
j_gene: TRBJ2-3
v_gene: TRBV5-4
d_gene: .

CDR3nt: TGTGCCAGTAGTATAGCCCCCCCGACAGCCTCTGGAAACACCATATATTTT
CDR3aa: CASSIAPPTASGNTIYF
abundance: .
j_gene: TRBJ1-3
v_gene: TRBV19
d_gene: .

CDR3nt: TGTGCCAGCAGTACACTTAGACTAGGGGATTCCTACGAGCAGTACTTC
CDR3aa: CASSTLRLGDSYEQYF
abundance: .
j_gene: TRBJ2-7
v_gene: TRBV27
d_gene: .

CDR3nt: TGTGCCAGCAGTTATTTGGTAGACTATGGCTACACCTTC
CDR3aa: CASSYLVDYGYTF
abundance: .
j_gene: TRBJ1-2
v_gene: TRBV6-5
d_gene: .

CDR3nt: TGTGCCACCACCGGGACAGGGGTGTCTGAAGCTTTCTTT
CDR3aa: CATTGTGVSEAFF
abundance: .
j_gene: TRBJ1-1
v_gene: TRBV2
d_gene: TRBD1

CDR3nt: TGTGCCAGTAGTACAGGGCGGGACGCGATAACCGGGGAGCTGTTTTTT
CDR3aa: CASSTGRDAITGELFF
abundance: once
j_gene: TRBJ2-2
v_gene: TRBV19
d_gene: .

CDR3nt: TGCGCCAGCAGCCAAGATCTTGGACTGGGGAATCAGCCCCAGCATTTT
CDR3aa: CASSQDLGLGNQPQHF
abundance: .
j_gene: TRBJ1-5
v_gene: TRBV4-1
d_gene: .

CDR3nt: TGTGCCAGCAGCGTAGGAGGTTATGCCTCTGGGGCCAACGTCCTGACTTTC
CDR3aa: CASSVGGYASGANVLTF
abundance: .
j_gene: TRBJ2-6
v_gene: TRBV9
d_gene: .

CDR3nt: TGTGCCACCAGTGACCCCGGACAGGGGGCGACAGATACGCAGTATTTT
CDR3aa: CATSDPGQGATDTQYF
abundance: once
j_gene: TRBJ2-3
v_gene: TRBV24-1
d_gene: TRBD1

CDR3nt: TGTGCCAGCAGTGTCTACTCTGGAAACACCATATATTTT
CDR3aa: CASSVYSGNTIYF
abundance: .
j_gene: TRBJ1-3
v_gene: TRBV25-1
d_gene: .

CDR3nt: TGTGCCAGCAGCTTAGGACAGGGGGAACAGCCCCAGCATTTT
CDR3aa: CASSLGQGEQPQHF
abundance: few
j_gene: TRBJ1-5
v_gene: TRBV7-9
d_gene: TRBD1

CDR3nt: TGTGCCAGCTCCCCGGGACAGGGTAACACTGAAGCTTTCTTT
CDR3aa: CASSPGQGNTEAFF
abundance: once
j_gene: TRBJ1-1
v_gene: TRBV6-6
d_gene: TRBD1

CDR3nt: TGTGCCAGCAGTACTAAGACAGGATCGGGGAACACCATATATTTT
CDR3aa: CASSTKTGSGNTIYF
abundance: .
j_gene: TRBJ1-3
v_gene: TRBV6-5
d_gene: .

CDR3nt: TGTGCCAGCAGCCCCGGGACAGGGAGGGCGAACACTGAAGCTTTCTTT
CDR3aa: CASSPGTGRANTEAFF
abundance: .
j_gene: TRBJ1-1
v_gene: TRBV11-2
d_gene: TRBD1

CDR3nt: TGCGCCAGCAGCAATGGGACTACTCTAAGAAACAATGAGCAGTTCTTC
CDR3aa: CASSNGTTLRNNEQFF
abundance: .
j_gene: TRBJ2-1
v_gene: TRBV5-1
d_gene: TRBD2

CDR3nt: TGTGCCTGGATGGGGGAGGAGACGTATGGCTACACCTTC
CDR3aa: CAWMGEETYGYTF
abundance: .
j_gene: TRBJ1-2
v_gene: TRBV30
d_gene: .

CDR3nt: TGTGCCACCAGCAGAGGAGAAGGGGTCCTACGGGACAATGAGCAGTTCTTC
CDR3aa: CATSRGEGVLRDNEQFF
abundance: .
j_gene: TRBJ2-1
v_gene: TRBV15
d_gene: .